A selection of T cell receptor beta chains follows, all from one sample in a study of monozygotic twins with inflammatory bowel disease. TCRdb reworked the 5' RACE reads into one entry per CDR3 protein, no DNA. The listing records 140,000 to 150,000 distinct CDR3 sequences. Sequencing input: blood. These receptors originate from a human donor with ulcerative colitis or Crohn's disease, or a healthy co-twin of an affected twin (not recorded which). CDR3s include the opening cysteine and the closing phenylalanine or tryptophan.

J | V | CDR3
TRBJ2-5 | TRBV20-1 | CSARQYLIQETQYF
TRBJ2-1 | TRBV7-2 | CASSLKVNEQFF
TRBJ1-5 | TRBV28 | CASSLLQQPQHF
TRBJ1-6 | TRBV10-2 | CASSDSRRNSPLHF
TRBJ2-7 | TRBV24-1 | CATSPPGGGYEQYF
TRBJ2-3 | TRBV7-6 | CASSPFQGDTQYF
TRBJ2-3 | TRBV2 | CASSEGRDSDTQYF
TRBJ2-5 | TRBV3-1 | CASSRGLAGEETQYF
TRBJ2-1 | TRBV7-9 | CASSDLREGPYNEQFF
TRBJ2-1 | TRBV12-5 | CASGLDSSGVNNEQFF
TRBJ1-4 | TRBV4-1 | CASSQDLGEKLFF
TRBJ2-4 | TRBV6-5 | CASSTKNMQYF
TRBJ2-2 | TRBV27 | CASSKQQVGFGELFF
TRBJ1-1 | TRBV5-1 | CATSRGTGNTEAFF
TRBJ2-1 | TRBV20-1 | CSARELTGRGEQFF
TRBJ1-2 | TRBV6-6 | CASSTRTAGYTF
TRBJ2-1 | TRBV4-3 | CASSQDKTPYNEQFF
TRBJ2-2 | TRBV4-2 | CASSQGPAGANTGELFF
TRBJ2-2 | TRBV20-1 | CSATVGRVTGELFF
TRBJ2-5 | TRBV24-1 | CATSEFGLRGTQYF
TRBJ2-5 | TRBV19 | CASRATGGETQYF
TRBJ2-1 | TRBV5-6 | CASSLDRGLDNEQFF